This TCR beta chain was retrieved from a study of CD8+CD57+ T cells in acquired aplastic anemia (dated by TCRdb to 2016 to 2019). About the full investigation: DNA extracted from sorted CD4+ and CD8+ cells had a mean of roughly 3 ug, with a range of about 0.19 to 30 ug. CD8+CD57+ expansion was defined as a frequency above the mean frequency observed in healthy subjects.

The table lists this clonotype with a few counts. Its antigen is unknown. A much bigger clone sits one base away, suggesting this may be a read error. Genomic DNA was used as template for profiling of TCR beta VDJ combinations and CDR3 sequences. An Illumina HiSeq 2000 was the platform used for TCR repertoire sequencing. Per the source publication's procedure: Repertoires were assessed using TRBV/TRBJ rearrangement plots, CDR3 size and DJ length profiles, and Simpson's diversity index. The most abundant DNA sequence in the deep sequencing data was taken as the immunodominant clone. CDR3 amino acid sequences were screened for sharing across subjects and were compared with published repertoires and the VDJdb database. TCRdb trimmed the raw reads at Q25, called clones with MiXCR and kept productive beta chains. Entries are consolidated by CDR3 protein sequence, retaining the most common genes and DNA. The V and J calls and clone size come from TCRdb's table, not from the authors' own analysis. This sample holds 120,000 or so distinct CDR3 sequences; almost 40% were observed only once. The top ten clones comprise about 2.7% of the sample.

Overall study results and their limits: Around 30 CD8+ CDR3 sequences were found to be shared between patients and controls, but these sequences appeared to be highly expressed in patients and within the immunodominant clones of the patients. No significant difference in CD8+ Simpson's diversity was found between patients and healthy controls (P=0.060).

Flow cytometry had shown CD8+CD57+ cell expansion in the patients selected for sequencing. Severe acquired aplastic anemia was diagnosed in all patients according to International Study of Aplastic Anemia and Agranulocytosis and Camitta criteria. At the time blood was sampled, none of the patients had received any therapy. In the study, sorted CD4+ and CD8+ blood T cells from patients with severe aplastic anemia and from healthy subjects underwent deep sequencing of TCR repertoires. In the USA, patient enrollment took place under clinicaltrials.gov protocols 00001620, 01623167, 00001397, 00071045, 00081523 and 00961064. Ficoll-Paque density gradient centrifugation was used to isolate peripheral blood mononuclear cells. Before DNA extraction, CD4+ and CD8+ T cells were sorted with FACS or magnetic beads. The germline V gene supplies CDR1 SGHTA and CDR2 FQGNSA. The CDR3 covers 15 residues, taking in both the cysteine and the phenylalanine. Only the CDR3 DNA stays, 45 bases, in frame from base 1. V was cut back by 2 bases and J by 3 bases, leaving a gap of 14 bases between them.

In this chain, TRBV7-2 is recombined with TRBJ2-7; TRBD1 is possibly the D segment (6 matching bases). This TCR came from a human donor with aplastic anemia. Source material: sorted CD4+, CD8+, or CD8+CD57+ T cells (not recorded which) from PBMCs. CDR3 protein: CASSLRTARSYEQYF. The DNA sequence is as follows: TGTGCCAGCAGCTTAAGGACAGCGAGAAGCTACGAGCAGTACTTC.